The rows below give T cell receptor beta chains drawn from one sample of a study of blood T cell repertoires in COVID-19. Profiling relied on immunoSEQ multiplex PCR, and the TCRdb table lists in-frame clones only, not all of them. The data hold 110,000 or so clones, with over 60% observed a single time. Material: peripheral blood. The receptors shown here come from a human donor in a cohort sampled during active or convalescent COVID-19. Both conserved end residues are part of each CDR3. Each record gives: clone size, D gene, V gene, J gene, CDR3 protein, CDR3 DNA. A D gene is named only where the DNA matches it firmly. Size values are once, few and many counts, or a class for expanded clones, and some rows have none.

size: -
D: -
V: TRBV27
J: TRBJ1-5
CDR3: CASSLLGGAVDQPQHF
DNA: TGTGCCAGCAGTTTATTGGGGGGTGCGGTAGATCAGCCCCAGCATTTT

size: -
D: -
V: TRBV20-1
J: TRBJ2-1
CDR3: CSARGWVEQFF
DNA: TGCAGTGCTAGGGGCTGGGTTGAGCAGTTCTTC

size: once
D: -
V: TRBV2
J: TRBJ1-1
CDR3: CASSGTLGNTEAFF
DNA: TGTGCCAGCAGTGGGACATTGGGGAACACTGAAGCTTTCTTT

size: -
D: TRBD1
V: TRBV24-1
J: TRBJ2-2
CDR3: CATSDLPQGADTGELFF
DNA: TGTGCCACCAGTGACTTGCCACAGGGGGCTGACACCGGGGAGCTGTTTTTT

size: -
D: -
V: TRBV6-5
J: TRBJ1-4
CDR3: CASRPTESHFEKLFF
DNA: TGTGCCAGCAGACCTACAGAAAGTCATTTTGAAAAACTGTTTTTT

size: few
D: -
V: TRBV28
J: TRBJ1-6
CDR3: CASKTGPYNSPLHF
DNA: TGTGCCAGCAAAACAGGGCCCTATAATTCACCCCTCCACTTT

size: -
D: -
V: TRBV19
J: TRBJ1-5
CDR3: CASSFPGLSPNQPQHF
DNA: TGTGCCAGTAGTTTTCCGGGACTCTCCCCCAATCAGCCCCAGCATTTT

size: once
D: TRBD1
V: TRBV28
J: TRBJ2-7
CDR3: CASSSPGQVAYEQYF
DNA: TGTGCCAGCAGTTCCCCGGGACAGGTCGCCTACGAGCAGTACTTC

size: -
D: TRBD1
V: TRBV30
J: TRBJ2-6
CDR3: CAWGTAGSGANVLTF
DNA: TGTGCCTGGGGGACAGCAGGCTCTGGGGCCAACGTCCTGACTTTC

size: -
D: TRBD2
V: TRBV5-4
J: TRBJ2-7
CDR3: CASSPGLAGSGGAEQYF
DNA: TGTGCCAGCAGCCCGGGACTAGCGGGGTCGGGTGGGGCCGAGCAGTACTTC

size: -
D: TRBD1
V: TRBV30
J: TRBJ1-3
CDR3: CAWHRGQGNTIYF
DNA: TGTGCCTGGCACAGGGGACAAGGAAACACCATATATTTT

size: once
D: -
V: TRBV19
J: TRBJ2-2
CDR3: CASSIVGGAGELFF
DNA: TGTGCCAGTAGTATTGTAGGGGGAGCCGGGGAGCTGTTTTTT

size: -
D: -
V: TRBV14
J: TRBJ2-3
CDR3: CASSQIRASTDTQYF
DNA: TGTGCCAGCAGCCAAATCAGGGCTAGCACAGATACGCAGTATTTT

size: few
D: -
V: TRBV28
J: TRBJ1-3
CDR3: CASSPSGGVSSGNTIYF
DNA: TGTGCCAGCAGCCCGTCCGGCGGGGTTAGCTCTGGAAACACCATATATTTT

size: -
D: -
V: TRBV28
J: TRBJ1-6
CDR3: CASSLGGGFNSPLHF
DNA: TGTGCCAGCAGTTTAGGAGGTGGATTCAATTCACCCCTCCACTTT

size: -
D: TRBD2
V: TRBV3-1/TRBV3-2
J: TRBJ2-3
CDR3: CASSQDGLAGGDTQYF
DNA: TGTGCCAGCAGCCAAGACGGGCTAGCGGGCGGGGATACGCAGTATTTT

size: few
D: TRBD1
V: TRBV28
J: TRBJ2-7
CDR3: CASSLVRTGGYEQYF
DNA: TGTGCCAGCAGTTTAGTCCGGACAGGGGGTTACGAGCAGTACTTC

size: -
D: -
V: TRBV6-5
J: TRBJ2-7
CDR3: CASRDTAYEQYF
DNA: TGTGCCAGCAGGGACACCGCCTACGAGCAGTACTTC

size: -
D: -
V: TRBV5-1
J: TRBJ2-3
CDR3: CASSLYVSSTDTQYF
DNA: TGCGCCAGCAGCTTGTATGTGTCTAGCACAGATACGCAGTATTTT

size: once
D: -
V: TRBV7-8
J: TRBJ2-7
CDR3: CASSLASSYEQYF
DNA: TGTGCCAGCAGCTTAGCGTCTAGCTACGAGCAGTACTTC

size: -
D: -
V: TRBV5-5
J: TRBJ1-5
CDR3: CASSLGMGNQPQHF
DNA: TGTGCCAGCAGCCTCGGGATGGGCAATCAGCCCCAGCATTTT

size: -
D: -
V: TRBV19
J: TRBJ1-4
CDR3: CASSIDRSEKLFF
DNA: TGTGCCAGTAGTATAGATCGGAGTGAAAAACTGTTTTTT

size: -
D: TRBD2
V: TRBV18
J: TRBJ2-3
CDR3: CASSRIAGGVDTQYF
DNA: TGTGCCAGCTCACGTATAGCGGGAGGAGTGGATACGCAGTATTTT

size: -
D: -
V: TRBV20-1
J: TRBJ2-7
CDR3: CSGAVTYEQYF
DNA: TGCAGTGGAGCGGTAACCTACGAGCAGTACTTC

size: -
D: TRBD2
V: TRBV28
J: TRBJ2-5
CDR3: CASSYPYGLAGIGQETQYF
DNA: TGTGCCAGCAGCTACCCTTACGGACTAGCGGGAATTGGGCAAGAGACCCAGTACTTC

size: few
D: TRBD2
V: TRBV7-7
J: TRBJ2-2
CDR3: CASSSSGRGTGELFF
DNA: TGTGCTAGCAGCTCGAGCGGGAGGGGGACCGGGGAGCTGTTTTTT

size: -
D: -
V: TRBV27
J: TRBJ1-5
CDR3: CASSLSSFNQPQHF
DNA: TGTGCCAGCAGTTTATCCAGTTTCAATCAGCCCCAGCATTTT

size: -
D: TRBD1
V: TRBV11-1
J: TRBJ2-5
CDR3: CASSSRQGEETQYF
DNA: TGTGCCAGCAGCTCCCGACAGGGCGAAGAGACCCAGTACTTC

size: -
D: TRBD2
V: TRBV5-1
J: TRBJ2-7
CDR3: CASSLDLAALYEQYF
DNA: TGCGCCAGCAGCTTGGATCTAGCGGCGCTCTACGAGCAGTACTTC

size: -
D: TRBD1
V: TRBV29-1
J: TRBJ1-1
CDR3: CSVGTGRGNTEAFF
DNA: TGCAGCGTCGGGACAGGGCGGGGGAACACTGAAGCTTTCTTT

size: -
D: TRBD2
V: TRBV7-3
J: TRBJ2-1
CDR3: CASSLSGRETNEQFF
DNA: TGTGCCAGCAGCTTAAGTGGGCGGGAGACGAATGAGCAGTTCTTC

size: -
D: TRBD2
V: TRBV15
J: TRBJ2-7
CDR3: CATSKGGSGDYEQYF
DNA: TGTGCCACCAGCAAAGGGGGTAGCGGGGACTACGAGCAGTACTTC

size: -
D: TRBD1
V: TRBV4-3
J: TRBJ1-1
CDR3: CASSQHIRDSEAFF
DNA: TGCGCCAGCAGCCAACACATCCGGGACAGTGAAGCTTTCTTT

size: -
D: TRBD1
V: TRBV2
J: TRBJ2-2
CDR3: CASSTGVRGELFF
DNA: TGTGCCAGCAGCACAGGGGTCCGCGGGGAGCTGTTTTTT

size: once
D: -
V: TRBV19
J: TRBJ2-7
CDR3: CASRRHGDYEQYF
DNA: TGTGCCAGTAGGCGGCACGGAGACTACGAGCAGTACTTC

size: -
D: TRBD1
V: TRBV2
J: TRBJ2-7
CDR3: CASSAVMGRGLGYF
DNA: TGTGCCAGCAGTGCTGTGATGGGAAGGGGGCTCGGGTACTTC

size: -
D: -
V: TRBV10-3
J: TRBJ2-7
CDR3: CAISELSYEQYF
DNA: TGTGCCATCAGTGAGCTGTCCTACGAGCAGTACTTC

size: -
D: -
V: TRBV5-5
J: TRBJ1-5
CDR3: CASSNGQRLYSNQPQHF
DNA: TGTGCCAGCAGCAACGGACAGAGACTTTATAGCAATCAGCCCCAGCATTTT

size: -
D: TRBD1
V: TRBV7-9
J: TRBJ1-4
CDR3: CASSLVDRTEKLFF
DNA: TGTGCCAGCAGCTTGGTGGACAGGACCGAAAAACTGTTTTTT

size: -
D: TRBD1
V: TRBV5-1
J: TRBJ2-7
CDR3: CASSVRQGSYEQYF
DNA: TGCGCCAGCAGCGTTCGACAGGGTAGCTACGAGCAGTACTTC

size: -
D: -
V: TRBV6-5
J: TRBJ2-3
CDR3: CASWRGLHTDTQYF
DNA: TGTGCCAGCTGGCGGGGGCTCCACACAGATACGCAGTATTTT

size: -
D: TRBD1
V: TRBV5-1
J: TRBJ1-4
CDR3: CASSLAGTGFNEKLFF
DNA: TGCGCCAGCAGCTTGGCCGGGACAGGGTTTAATGAAAAACTGTTTTTT

size: -
D: TRBD2
V: TRBV4-3
J: TRBJ2-1
CDR3: CASSQRGRANWGYNEQFF
DNA: TGCGCCAGCAGCCAACGAGGGAGGGCCAACTGGGGGTACAATGAGCAGTTCTTC

size: -
D: -
V: TRBV3-1/TRBV3-2
J: TRBJ2-5
CDR3: CASSQEVGTALETQYF
DNA: TGTGCCAGCAGCCAAGAGGTTGGTACAGCTCTCGAGACCCAGTACTTC